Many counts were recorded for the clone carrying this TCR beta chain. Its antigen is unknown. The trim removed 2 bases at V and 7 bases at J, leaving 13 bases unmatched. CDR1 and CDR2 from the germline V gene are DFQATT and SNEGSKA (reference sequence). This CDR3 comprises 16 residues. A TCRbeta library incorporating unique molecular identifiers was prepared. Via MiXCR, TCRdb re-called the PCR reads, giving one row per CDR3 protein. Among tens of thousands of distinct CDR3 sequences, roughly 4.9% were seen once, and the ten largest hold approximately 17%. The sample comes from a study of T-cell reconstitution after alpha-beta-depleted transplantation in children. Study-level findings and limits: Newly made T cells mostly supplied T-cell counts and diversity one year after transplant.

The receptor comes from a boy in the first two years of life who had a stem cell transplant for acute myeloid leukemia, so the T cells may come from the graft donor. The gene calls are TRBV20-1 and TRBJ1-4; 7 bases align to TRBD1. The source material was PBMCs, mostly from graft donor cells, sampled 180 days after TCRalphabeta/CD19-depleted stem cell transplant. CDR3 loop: CSARPPLRDRAEKLFF. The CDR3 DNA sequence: TGCAGTGCTAGACCTCCTCTCCGGGACAGAGCTGAAAAACTGTTTTTT.